The next 31 T cell receptor beta chains were all read from a single sample in a study of cytomegalovirus exposure and HLA in healthy donors. PCR involved 60 Vbeta and 13 Jbeta primers. This table comes from immunoSEQ multiplex PCR, and its TCRdb copy is limited to in-frame clones, with some not included. In the table there are 110,000 or so clones, around four fifths of which are singletons. The material sequenced was PBMCs. The receptors here all came from a man aged 40-49 years in good health and CMV-seronegative.

The chain carries TRBV5-5 and TRBJ2-7, with D uncertain. Trimming pared 2 bases from V and 6 bases from J, leaving 12 bases between. The CDR3 consists of 13 residues. CDR1 is SGHKS, CDR2 YYEKEE, per germline (reference sequence). CDR3 sequence reads: CASSFYLIGEQYF. Here the CDR3 DNA reads TGTGCCAGCAGCTTTTACTTAATCGGCGAGCAGTACTTC.

This clone was seen a few times. This sequence joins TRBV11-2 and TRBJ1-2, with D unresolved. The V gene lost 4 bases and the J gene lost 4 bases, with 19 bases spanning the gap. The CDR3 spans 16 residues. Germline assignment: CDR1 SGHAT and CDR2 FQNNGV. In nucleotides, the CDR3 is TGTGCCAGCAGCTCCCAGCGGAGGGCCCCTGGCTATGGCTACACCTTC. Translating it yields CASSSQRRAPGYGYTF.

The chain carries TRBV4-2 and TRBJ2-3, with D tentatively TRBD1 (6 bases). There are 16 residues in the CDR3. The germline V gene has CDR1 LGHNA and CDR2 YNFKEQ. V lost 4 bases, J lost 0 bases, and 14 bases lay in between. The CDR3 loop is CASSPRDTKSTDTQYF. As DNA, the CDR3 is TGTGCCAGCAGCCCCCGGGACACCAAAAGCACAGATACGCAGTATTTT.

The rearrangement joins TRBV5-1 to TRBJ2-5; 8 positions agree with TRBD2. The germline gives CDR1 SGHRS, CDR2 YFSETQ. With 4 bases clipped from V and 4 bases from J, the junction kept 12 bases outside the gene matches. This CDR3 region has 16 residues. As DNA, the CDR3 is TGCGCCAGCAGCCCAGGACTAGCTGTAACCTTAGAGACCCAGTACTTC. Translation gives CASSPGLAVTLETQYF.

This clone was picked up a small number of times. Here the CDR3 DNA reads TGTGCCAGCAGTGACTCTCCGGGACAGGGGAGCAATGAGCAGTTCTTC. Its protein product is CASSDSPGQGSNEQFF. The chain combines TRBV6-4 with TRBJ2-1, with 10 bases that match TRBD1. The CDR3 runs to 16 residues. V gave up 0 bases and J gave up 6 bases; unmatched junction bases: 5. The germline V gene encodes CDR1 MRHNA and CDR2 SNTAGT.

The chain carries TRBV28 and TRBJ1-3; TRBD1 aligns across 10 bases. The germline CDR1 and CDR2 sequences are MDHEN and SYDVKM. CDR3 length equals 14 residues. V lost 6 bases and J lost 7; bases outside the gene matches: 6. The CDR3 DNA sequence: TGTGCCAGCAGGAAGGACAGGGGGTGGAACACCATATATTTT. Encoded protein: CASRKDRGWNTIYF.

CDR3 nucleotides: TGTGCCAGCAGCTCCCGACCGGGAGCCCATGGGGAGCAGTACTTC. It translates to CASSSRPGAHGEQYF. The rearrangement links TRBV5-5 to TRBJ2-7; TRBD2 is a possible D gene (6 bases). CDR1 SGHKS and CDR2 YYEKEE come from the germline V gene (reference sequence). CDR3 size: 15 residues. V was clipped by 3 bases and J by 7 bases, with 20 bases between them.

The chain carries TRBV5-1 and TRBJ2-3; TRBD2 is a possible D gene (5 bases). Per germline, CDR1 SGHRS and CDR2 YFSETQ. V was pared by 0 bases and J by 0 bases, with 14 bases between. The CDR3 has 17 amino acids. The CDR3 DNA sequence: TGCGCCAGCAGCTTGGAGGTCGGGGTTGTTAGCACAGATACGCAGTATTTT. This translates into CASSLEVGVVSTDTQYF.

The rearrangement joins TRBV6-6 to TRBJ1-3, with TRBD1 as a possible D gene (6 bases). The germline V gene has CDR1 MNHNY and CDR2 SVGAGI (reference sequence). The CDR3 loop spans 15 amino acids. V lost 5 bases and J 1 base, leaving 12 bases between the germline ends. CDR3: CASSTLGHSGNTIYF. The CDR3 nucleotides are TGTGCCAGCAGTACCCTGGGACATTCTGGAAACACCATATATTTT.

This clone was counted a single time. V is TRBV6-9 and J is TRBJ1-3; perhaps TRBD1 as D (5 bases). Germline assignment: CDR1 MNHGY and CDR2 SVAAGI. V gave up 7 bases and J gave up 8 bases, with 27 bases separating them. The CDR3 spans 17 residues. CDR3 nucleotide sequence: TGTGCCAGCACTTCCGTCCGGGACTTACACGCCGCGGACACCATATATTTT. Protein product: CASTSVRDLHAADTIYF.

CDR3 in amino acids: CASSDGGTSGRSSYEQYF. CDR3 bases: TGTGCCAGCAGCGATGGGGGGACTAGCGGAAGAAGCTCCTACGAGCAGTACTTC. The rearrangement uses TRBV11-3 and TRBJ2-7; 11 bases agree with TRBD2. The V segment lost 5 bases and the J segment 0 bases; nucleotides outside the gene matches: 12. The CDR3 runs to 18 residues. Germline V gene lookup returns CDR1 SGHNT and CDR2 YENEEA.

The gene calls are TRBV15 and TRBJ2-5, with D hard to call. The V gene's germline CDR1 is LNHNV and CDR2 YYDKDF (reference sequence). CDR3 size: 14 residues. V shed 1 base and J shed 3 bases, with 9 bases lying between them. Here the CDR3 DNA reads TGTGCCACCAGCAGAGTACCGGTAGAAGAGACCCAGTACTTC. Residues: CATSRVPVEETQYF.

This sequence joins TRBV27 and TRBJ2-1; no definite D call. This CDR3 is built from 13 residues. V was cut by 0 bases and J by 3 bases, with 3 bases left in between. CDR1 and CDR2 (germline): MNHEY, SMNVEV (reference sequence). The CDR3 bases are TGTGCCAGCAGTTTATCTTACTACAATGAGCAGTTCTTC. It specifies CASSLSYYNEQFF.

CDR3 sequence (DNA): TGTGCCTGGAGTGGAAGGGAGCAGCCCCAGCATTTT. Residues: CAWSGREQPQHF. This sequence joins TRBV30 and TRBJ1-5; no definite D call. CDR3 size: 12 residues. V was cut by 1 base and J by 7 bases, with 8 bases left in between. In germline, CDR1 is GTSNPN, CDR2 SVGIG (reference sequence).

The chain couples TRBV9 to TRBJ1-5; 7 bases map to TRBD1. Germline CDR1 and CDR2: SGDLS and YYNGEE. This CDR3 is 14 amino acids long. Losses at the gene ends were 4 bases for V and 6 bases for J; bases not matched to a gene: 7. CDR3 nucleotide sequence: TGTGCCAGCAGCCCCACAGGGGTAAGTCAGCCCCAGCATTTT. Translated: CASSPTGVSQPQHF.

The V and J genes are TRBV7-9 and TRBJ2-7; 13 bases align to TRBD2. The germline V gene has CDR1 SEHNR and CDR2 FQNEAQ (reference sequence). This CDR3 has 16 residues. The ends lost 5 bases at V and 3 bases at J; junction bases unmatched: 7. In DNA, the CDR3 is TGTGCCAGCAGCGACCGGACTAGCGGGAGAATCTACGAGCAGTACTTC. This sequence encodes CASSDRTSGRIYEQYF.

CDR3 residues: CASSLEAGAISGNTIYF. In DNA form, the CDR3 reads TGCGCCAGCAGCTTGGAGGCGGGGGCCATAAGTGGAAACACCATATATTTT. The chain combines TRBV5-1 with TRBJ1-3; D might be TRBD1 (6 bases). Germline values: CDR1 SGHRS, CDR2 YFSETQ. V lost 0 bases and J lost 3, with 16 bases in between. The CDR3 runs to 17 residues.

The chain links TRBV27 to TRBJ1-1; the D gene is possibly TRBD1 (5 bases). V lost 8 bases and J lost 8, with 18 bases in between. The CDR3 covers 13 residues. CDR1 and CDR2 (germline): MNHEY, SMNVEV (reference sequence). Here the CDR3 reads CASGAWGGDEAFF. CDR3 DNA sequence: TGTGCCAGCGGGGCGTGGGGAGGGGACGAAGCTTTCTTT.

The chain employs TRBV5-1 and TRBJ2-1, with D possibly TRBD2 on 6 matching bases. This CDR3 has 16 amino acids. V shed 4 bases and J shed 5 bases, with 19 bases lying between them. CDR1 is SGHRS, CDR2 YFSETQ, per germline. CDR3 DNA: TGCGCCAGCAGCCCGAGGGACTCTCCAAAACACAATGAGCAGTTCTTC. It encodes CASSPRDSPKHNEQFF.

The gene calls are TRBV7-2 and TRBJ2-1; D is uncertain. The germline gives CDR1 SGHTA, CDR2 FQGNSA. The CDR3 runs 15 residues. V was trimmed by 5 bases and J by 0 bases, leaving 11 bases between them. This chain's CDR3 is CASSPLGGSYNEQFF. CDR3 coding DNA: TGTGCCAGCAGCCCGCTAGGTGGCTCCTACAATGAGCAGTTCTTC.

V usage is TRBV4-3 and J usage is TRBJ2-7, with D maybe TRBD1 (5 bases). Germline CDR1 LGHNA, CDR2 YSLEER. The CDR3 length is 14 residues. V was shortened by 0 bases and J by 5 bases, with 11 bases between the two germline ends. The CDR3 reads CASSQDRGRDEQYF. The CDR3 DNA follows: TGCGCCAGCAGCCAAGATAGGGGCAGGGACGAGCAGTACTTC.

The chain is built from TRBV28 and TRBJ1-1; D possibly corresponds to TRBD1 (6 bases). This CDR3 spans 12 amino acids. The germline gives CDR1 MDHEN, CDR2 SYDVKM. The V gene lost 4 bases and the J gene lost 4 bases, with 7 bases spanning the gap. CDR3 coding DNA: TGTGCCAGCAGTTCAGGGGCCACTGAAGCTTTCTTT. Amino acid sequence: CASSSGATEAFF.

This clone was seen only once. V usage is TRBV6-5 and J usage is TRBJ2-4, with D maybe TRBD1 (6 bases). CDR1 and CDR2 from the germline V gene are MNHEY and SVGAGI. Trimming removed 2 bases from V and 6 bases from J, with 14 bases in between. There are 15 residues in the CDR3. The CDR3 coding sequence is TGTGCCAGCAGTTACGGCCCCTTACAGGGAAACATTCAGTACTTC. Translating it yields CASSYGPLQGNIQYF.

The sample holds a few counts of this clone. This chain uses TRBV19 with TRBJ2-6, with a tentative D call TRBD1 (8 bases). Per the germline V gene, CDR1 is LNHDA and CDR2 is SQIVND (reference sequence). The CDR3 spans 17 residues. Trimming left V 6 bases short and J 1 base short, with 16 bases between. CDR3 DNA sequence: TGTGCCAGTAGGCGGGGGACAGGAGGATCTGGGGCCAACGTCCTGACTTTC. Translating it yields CASRRGTGGSGANVLTF.

The chain is built from TRBV6-5 and TRBJ1-6; the match to TRBD1 covers 10 bases. This CDR3 has 15 residues. Germline V gene lookup returns CDR1 MNHEY and CDR2 SVGAGI. V lost 3 bases and J lost 7; bases outside the gene matches: 3. The CDR3, as DNA: TGTGCCAGCAGTTATGTGACAGGGGGCAATTCACCCCTCCACTTT. It specifies CASSYVTGGNSPLHF.

This chain uses TRBV30 with TRBJ2-1, with 9 bases lining up with TRBD2. V trimming: 5 bases; J trimming: 4 bases; junction bases outside the gene matches: 3. Germline lookup yields CDR1 GTSNPN and CDR2 SVGIG (reference sequence). The CDR3 is 13 amino acids. The CDR3 reads CAWDLAGYNEQFF. CDR3 nucleotides: TGTGCCTGGGACCTAGCGGGGTACAATGAGCAGTTCTTC.

In this sample, this clone turned up a few times. This chain joins TRBV25-1 and TRBJ2-5; TRBD2 matches at 11 bases. CDR1 and CDR2 from the germline V gene are MGHDK and SYGVNS. J lost 1 base, V lost 4 bases, and 5 bases had no gene match. The CDR3 extends over 16 amino acids. The CDR3 reads CASSAVAGGGQETQYF. For the CDR3, the DNA is TGTGCCAGCAGTGCCGTAGCGGGGGGGGGCCAAGAGACCCAGTACTTC.

This clone was detected once. This sequence joins TRBV6-6 and TRBJ2-3, with D unresolved. CDR1 and CDR2 from the germline V gene are MNHNY and SVGAGI (reference sequence). V lost 6 bases and J 4 bases, leaving 5 bases between the germline ends. The CDR3 covers 11 residues. The CDR3 region has the DNA TGTGCCAGCAGGACACCAGATACGCAGTATTTT. The encoded protein is CASRTPDTQYF.

The V call is TRBV30, the J call TRBJ2-3; 11 bases are shared with TRBD2. Trimming cost V 7 bases and J 6 bases; bases outside gene matches: 3. The germline gives CDR1 GTSNPN, CDR2 SVGIG (reference sequence). The CDR3 extends over 12 amino acids. CDR3 protein: CAYSGREDTQYF. The CDR3 coding sequence is TGTGCCTATAGCGGGAGGGAGGATACGCAGTATTTT.

This clone has only one observation. V gene TRBV7-2 combines with J gene TRBJ2-2, with 9 bases identical to TRBD2. The CDR3 spans 16 residues. The V gene's germline CDR1 is SGHTA and CDR2 FQGNSA. With V trimmed by 5 bases and J by 0 bases, 4 bases remained unmatched. The CDR3 spells CASSMSSGTNTGELFF. DNA for the CDR3: TGTGCCAGCAGCATGTCTAGCGGGACGAACACCGGGGAGCTGTTTTTT.

This clone was seen only a few times. The rearrangement joins TRBV29-1 to TRBJ2-3, with 10 positions matching TRBD1. The ends lost 5 bases at V and 3 bases at J; junction bases unmatched: 5. The CDR3 contains 14 residues. Germline CDR1 SQVTM, CDR2 ANQGSEA. The CDR3 here is CSVLTGGRTDTQYF. As DNA, the CDR3 is TGCAGCGTTTTGACAGGGGGCCGGACAGATACGCAGTATTTT.